The rows below give T cell receptor beta chains drawn from one sample of a study of human T cells and chemical hapten exposure. TCRdb re-derived calls from the RACE reads in MiXCR, one entry per CDR3 protein. Among 80,000 to 95,000 distinct CDR3 sequences, roughly 8.8% were seen once, and the ten largest hold around 3.6%. Sequencing used whole blood, obtained in connection with sensitization to the hapten diphenylcyclopropenone (DPC). The receptors shown here come from a woman aged 40 to 49 with alopecia areata. Some clones in this sample may be carry-over from other donors' samples. Both conserved end residues are part of each CDR3. A D gene is named only where the DNA matches it firmly. Only some rows state a clone size, as once, few, many or a class for expanded clones.

abundance | j_gene | d_gene | v_gene | CDR3nt | CDR3aa
. | TRBJ2-2 | TRBD1 | TRBV27 | TGTGCCAGCAGTTGGACAGGGGAGCGCGGGGACACCGGGGAGCTGTTTTTT | CASSWTGERGDTGELFF
few | TRBJ2-5 | . | TRBV4-2 | TGTGCCAGCAGCCGGACCCGTACGGCCCAAGAGACCCAGTACTTC | CASSRTRTAQETQYF
many | TRBJ2-1 | TRBD2 | TRBV6-1 | TGTGCCAGCAGTACCGCCGGGACTAGCTATTACAATGAGCAGTTCTTC | CASSTAGTSYYNEQFF
few | TRBJ2-1 | . | TRBV6-5 | TGTGCCAGCAGCCAGGGAAATGAGCAGTTCTTC | CASSQGNEQFF
. | TRBJ1-4 | TRBD1 | TRBV6-5 | TGTGCCAGCAGTTTCAGGAGGACAGGGGTTAATGAAAAACTGTTTTTT | CASSFRRTGVNEKLFF
. | TRBJ2-3 | TRBD2 | TRBV4-3 | TGCGCCAGCAGCCTCTTGCCGGGGGGGCGAAGCACAGATACGCAGTATTTT | CASSLLPGGRSTDTQYF
many | TRBJ2-3 | TRBD2 | TRBV5-1 | TGCGCCAGCAGCTTGGGGGGACTAGCGGGGCTCACAGATACGCAGTATTTT | CASSLGGLAGLTDTQYF
. | TRBJ1-1 | TRBD1 | TRBV5-5 | TGTGCCAGCAGCTTGGCCCCTTCGGGACAGATGAACACTGAAGCTTTCTTT | CASSLAPSGQMNTEAFF
. | TRBJ1-1 | . | TRBV19 | TGTGCCAGTGATTTTGGCACTGAAGCTTTCTTT | CASDFGTEAFF
many | TRBJ1-1 | . | TRBV2 | TGTGCCAGCCGAGAGAACACTGAAGCTTTCTTT | CASRENTEAFF
few | TRBJ2-2 | . | TRBV7-9 | TGTGCCAGCAGCTTTTCGAGAGAAACCGGGGAGCTGTTTTTT | CASSFSRETGELFF
many | TRBJ1-2 | . | TRBV6-5 | TGTGCCAGCAGTTACGGCGCGGGCGCCCGCTATGGCTACACCTTC | CASSYGAGARYGYTF
many | TRBJ2-5 | . | TRBV6-2/TRBV6-3 | TGTGCCAGCAGTTTTAAGCATCGGGAGACCCAGTACTTC | CASSFKHRETQYF
many | TRBJ2-3 | . | TRBV7-9 | TGTGCCAGCACAGGGGGGGCCTTCACAGATACGCAGTATTTT | CASTGGAFTDTQYF
few | TRBJ2-5 | TRBD2 | TRBV7-9 | TGTGCCAGCAGCCTGACTAGCGGGGGAGAGACCCAGTACTTC | CASSLTSGGETQYF
few | TRBJ2-7 | . | TRBV29-1 | TGCAGCGTTGAAGCACCGGTGGACGGATCCTACGAGCAGTACTTC | CSVEAPVDGSYEQYF
many | TRBJ2-1 | TRBD2 | TRBV7-2 | TGTGCCAGCAGCTTCACCCTCCTAGCGGGGGGGCAGGGTGAGCAGTTCTTC | CASSFTLLAGGQGEQFF
few | TRBJ2-5 | TRBD2 | TRBV7-2 | TGTGCCAGCAGCCCTTTTAGCGGGGCGGGGGAGACCCAGTACTTC | CASSPFSGAGETQYF
few | TRBJ1-2 | . | TRBV12-3/TRBV12-4 | TGTGCCAGCAGTTTTAAGGGGAACTATGGCTACACCTTC | CASSFKGNYGYTF
many | TRBJ2-5 | . | TRBV25-1 | TGTGCCAGCAGTGAAAGAGGGCCAGAGACCCAGTACTTC | CASSERGPETQYF
few | TRBJ2-7 | TRBD1 | TRBV19 | TGTGCCAGTAGTAGCCGGGACAGGTTCGCCCTATTCACCTCCTACGAGCAGTACTTC | CASSSRDRFALFTSYEQYF
many | TRBJ2-1 | . | TRBV18 | TGTGCCAGCTCACCCCAGATGACAGGATACGGGAATGAGCAGTTCTTC | CASSPQMTGYGNEQFF
many | TRBJ1-5 | TRBD1 | TRBV10-3 | TGTGCCATCAGTGTCGACAGGGTCAATCAGCCCCAGCATTTT | CAISVDRVNQPQHF
many | TRBJ1-4 | TRBD1 | TRBV4-3 | TGCGCCAGCAGCCAAGAAGACAGGGGTACTAATGAAAAACTGTTTTTT | CASSQEDRGTNEKLFF
many | TRBJ1-3 | . | TRBV12-3/TRBV12-4 | TGTGCCAGCAGTTTAGGTCAGGGGTCTTACGCTGAAAACACCATATATTTT | CASSLGQGSYAENTIYF
many | TRBJ2-3 | . | TRBV6-1 | TGTGCCAGCAGGGCTAGGGACATGAGCACAGATACGCAGTATTTT | CASRARDMSTDTQYF
many | TRBJ1-1 | TRBD1 | TRBV6-2/TRBV6-3 | TGTGCCAGCAGCCCTCGACAGGGCCATTTGAACACTGAAGCTTTCTTT | CASSPRQGHLNTEAFF
few | TRBJ2-3 | TRBD2 | TRBV28 | TGTGCCAGCAGTTCCTCTAGCGGGGGGGCCCGCCCCCCGCAGTATTTT | CASSSSSGGARPPQYF
many | TRBJ2-3 | . | TRBV7-2 | TGTGCCAGCAGCCCCCGGGCTAGAGGTGGGACAGATACGCAGTATTTT | CASSPRARGGTDTQYF
many | TRBJ2-5 | . | TRBV10-3 | TGTGCCATCAGTGTGGGGGACAAAGAGACCCAGTACTTC | CAISVGDKETQYF
. | TRBJ1-4 | . | TRBV7-9 | TGTGCCAGCAGCAAAGGGTCGGATATTGAAAAACTGTTTTTT | CASSKGSDIEKLFF
many | TRBJ1-1 | TRBD1 | TRBV7-7 | TGTGCTAGCAGTCAGGACAGGGACACTGAAGCTTTCTTT | CASSQDRDTEAFF
. | TRBJ1-6 | TRBD1 | TRBV28 | TGTGCCAGCTGTCCGGGACAGACCCTTAATCGGTCACCCCTCCACTTT | CASCPGQTLNRSPLHF
. | TRBJ2-7 | TRBD1 | TRBV12-3/TRBV12-4 | TGTGCCAGCAGTCCAGGGGGCGGCGAGCAGTACTTC | CASSPGGGEQYF
. | TRBJ2-7 | . | TRBV4-3 | TGCGCCAGCAGCCAAGATTTTACGGAGCAGTACTTC | CASSQDFTEQYF
. | TRBJ1-2 | TRBD1 | TRBV20-1 | TGCAGTGCTATACAGGGGATAGCTAACTATGGCTACACCTTC | CSAIQGIANYGYTF
. | TRBJ1-1 | . | TRBV6-5 | TGTGCCAGCAGTTACTGGGCGGGTGAGGGCGGCACTGAAGCTTTCTTT | CASSYWAGEGGTEAFF
many | TRBJ2-1 | . | TRBV10-3 | TGTGCCATCAGTGGGACGGTCAATGAGCAGTTCTTC | CAISGTVNEQFF
many | TRBJ2-1 | TRBD2 | TRBV7-2 | TGTGCCAGTATAATAGCGGGGGGGCCGTCCGAGCAGTTCTTC | CASIIAGGPSEQFF
. | TRBJ1-1 | . | TRBV29-1 | TGCAGCGTTGAAGAGAACAACACTGAAGCTTTCTTT | CSVEENNTEAFF
many | TRBJ2-7 | . | TRBV4-2 | TGTGCCAGCAGCCAAGATTGGGGCGAGCAGTACTTC | CASSQDWGEQYF
many | TRBJ2-5 | . | TRBV7-2 | TGTGCCAGCGAGCCAGGGCCCTTCCAAGAGACCCAGTACTTC | CASEPGPFQETQYF
. | TRBJ2-2 | TRBD1 | TRBV27 | TGTGCCAGCAGTTTCCGCCTCCGGGACAGGAGAGTCACCACGAACACCGGGGAGCTGTTTTTT | CASSFRLRDRRVTTNTGELFF
. | TRBJ2-5 | TRBD2 | TRBV9 | TGTGCCAGCAGCGGGACTAGCGGGTTCCAAGAGACCCAGTACTTC | CASSGTSGFQETQYF
few | TRBJ2-1 | . | TRBV4-1 | TGCGCCAGCAGCCCTCCCGGGAGAAGGACCAATGAGCAGTTCTTC | CASSPPGRRTNEQFF
many | TRBJ2-1 | . | TRBV11-2 | TGTGCCAGCAGCTTAACCGCCGACAATGAGCAGTTCTTC | CASSLTADNEQFF
many | TRBJ2-2 | . | TRBV6-2/TRBV6-3 | TGTGCCAGCCAGGAGGGGAACACCGGGGAGCTGTTTTTT | CASQEGNTGELFF
many | TRBJ1-3 | . | TRBV6-2/TRBV6-3 | TGTGCCAGCAGTCGCGGGGGAGAAGGAAACACCATATATTTT | CASSRGGEGNTIYF
. | TRBJ1-6 | . | TRBV6-2/TRBV6-3 | TGTGCCAGCAGTAGTCTCCAGGGTGGAAATTCACCCCTCCACTTT | CASSSLQGGNSPLHF
many | TRBJ1-2 | . | TRBV5-1 | TGCGCCAGCAGCCACCGTTCACTGAACTATGGCTACACCTTC | CASSHRSLNYGYTF
. | TRBJ1-2 | . | TRBV7-9 | TGTGCCAGCAGCTTAGGAGGCGCTGGCGGCGGCTACACCTTC | CASSLGGAGGGYTF
many | TRBJ2-7 | . | TRBV2 | TGTGCCAGCAGTGATCGAGGGTACGAGCAGTACTTC | CASSDRGYEQYF